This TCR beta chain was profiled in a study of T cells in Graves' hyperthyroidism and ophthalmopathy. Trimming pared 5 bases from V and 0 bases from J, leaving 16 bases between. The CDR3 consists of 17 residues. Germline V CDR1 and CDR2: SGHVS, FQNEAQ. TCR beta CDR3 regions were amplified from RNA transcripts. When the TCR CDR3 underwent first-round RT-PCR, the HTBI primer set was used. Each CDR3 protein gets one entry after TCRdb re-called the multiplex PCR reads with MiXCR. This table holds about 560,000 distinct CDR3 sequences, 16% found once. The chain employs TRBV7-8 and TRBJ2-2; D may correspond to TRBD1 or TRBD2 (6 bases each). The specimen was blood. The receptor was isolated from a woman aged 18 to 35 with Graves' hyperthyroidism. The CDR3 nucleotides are TGTGCCAGCAGCCCGCTTCCGGGGGCCCCGAACACCGGGGAGCTGTTTTTT. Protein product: CASSPLPGAPNTGELFF.